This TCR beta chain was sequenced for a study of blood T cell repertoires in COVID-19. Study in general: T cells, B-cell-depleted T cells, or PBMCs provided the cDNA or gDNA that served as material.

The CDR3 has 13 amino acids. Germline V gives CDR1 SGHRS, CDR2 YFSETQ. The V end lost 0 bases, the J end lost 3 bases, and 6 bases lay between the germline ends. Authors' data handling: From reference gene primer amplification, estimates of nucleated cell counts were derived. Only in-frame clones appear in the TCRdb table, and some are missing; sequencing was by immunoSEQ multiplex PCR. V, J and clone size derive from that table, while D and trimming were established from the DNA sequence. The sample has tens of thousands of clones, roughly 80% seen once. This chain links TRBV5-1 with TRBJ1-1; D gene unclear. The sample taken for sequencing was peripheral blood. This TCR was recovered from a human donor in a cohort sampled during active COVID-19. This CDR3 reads CASSLGADTEAFF. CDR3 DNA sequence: TGCGCCAGCAGCTTGGGGGCCGACACTGAAGCTTTCTTT. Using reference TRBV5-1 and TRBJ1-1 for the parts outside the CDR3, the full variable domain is KAGVTQTPRYLIKTRGQQVTLSCSPISGHRSVSWYQQTPGQGLQFLFEYFSETQRNKGNFPGRFSGRQFSNSRSEMNVSTLELGDSALYLCASSLGADTEAFFGQGTRLTVV.